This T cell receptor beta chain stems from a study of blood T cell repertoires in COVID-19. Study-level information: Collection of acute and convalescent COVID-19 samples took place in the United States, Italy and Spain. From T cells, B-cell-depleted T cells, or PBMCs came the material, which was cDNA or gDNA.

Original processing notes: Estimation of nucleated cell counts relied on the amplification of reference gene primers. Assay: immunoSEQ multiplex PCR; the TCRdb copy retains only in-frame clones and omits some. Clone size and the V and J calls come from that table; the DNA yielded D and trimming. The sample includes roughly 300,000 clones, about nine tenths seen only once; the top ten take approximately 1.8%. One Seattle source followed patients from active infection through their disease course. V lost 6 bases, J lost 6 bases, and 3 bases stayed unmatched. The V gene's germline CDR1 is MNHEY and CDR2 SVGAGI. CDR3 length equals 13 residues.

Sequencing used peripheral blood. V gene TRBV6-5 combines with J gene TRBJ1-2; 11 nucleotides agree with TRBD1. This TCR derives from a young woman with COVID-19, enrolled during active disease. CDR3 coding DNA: TGTGCCAGCAGGGACAGGGGGCGGAATGGCTACACCTTC. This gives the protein CASRDRGRNGYTF.